A selection of T cell receptor beta chains follows, all from one sample in a study of blood T cell repertoires in COVID-19. Repertoires were generated with immunoSEQ multiplex PCR, while TCRdb's copy carries only in-frame clones and drops some. The sample holds about 73,000 clones; roughly four fifths are singletons and the top ten take 2% to 2.5%. Source material: peripheral blood. These receptors were obtained from a man in his 70s with COVID-19, enrolled during active disease. The CDR3 runs from the conserved cysteine through the conserved F or W. Each record gives: clone size, V gene, D gene, J gene, CDR3 length, CDR3 DNA, CDR3 protein. D genes are given only for firm matches. A clone size is listed for some rows: how often the clone was seen (once, few, many), or a class if it is expanded.

size: few; V: TRBV2; D: TRBD2; J: TRBJ2-7; length: 13; DNA: TGTGCCAGCAGTCAACTAGCGGGAGGGGAGCAGTACTTC; CDR3: CASSQLAGGEQYF
size: -; V: TRBV4-3; D: -; J: TRBJ1-1; length: 15; DNA: TGCGCCAGCAGCCGGGCGGGGGGAATAAACACTGAAGCTTTCTTT; CDR3: CASSRAGGINTEAFF
size: -; V: TRBV10-3; D: -; J: TRBJ2-1; length: 14; DNA: TGTGCCATCAGTGAGTCTTTTATTAGGCCGGGGCAGTTCTTC; CDR3: CAISESFIRPGQFF
size: -; V: TRBV30; D: -; J: TRBJ1-3; length: 14; DNA: TGTGCCTGGAGTAACAACGGGGGTGGAAACACCATATATTTT; CDR3: CAWSNNGGGNTIYF
size: -; V: TRBV3-1/TRBV3-2; D: TRBD2; J: TRBJ2-3; length: 16; DNA: TGTGCCAGCAGCCTCCTGACTAGCGGAAGCACAGATACGCAGTATTTT; CDR3: CASSLLTSGSTDTQYF
size: once; V: TRBV7-2; D: -; J: TRBJ2-7; length: 17; DNA: TGTGCCAGCAGCTTAGTCGCGATCCTCCAGGGGACCTACGAGCAGTACTTC; CDR3: CASSLVAILQGTYEQYF
size: -; V: TRBV5-6; D: TRBD1; J: TRBJ1-2; length: 15; DNA: TGTGCCAGCAGCTCCGGACAGGGAGGTTGGTATGGCTACACCTTC; CDR3: CASSSGQGGWYGYTF
size: -; V: TRBV21-1; D: -; J: TRBJ1-3; length: 16; DNA: TGTGCCAGCAGCAACCTGGGCACAGGGGATTTAAACACCATATATTTT; CDR3: CASSNLGTGDLNTIYF
size: -; V: TRBV6-1; D: -; J: TRBJ2-7; length: 14; DNA: TGTGCCAGCAGTGAAGCCCACGGCTCCTACGAGCAGTACTTC; CDR3: CASSEAHGSYEQYF
size: -; V: TRBV9; D: TRBD1; J: TRBJ2-7; length: 15; DNA: TGTGCCAGCAGCGAGGGGTGGACAGGCTCCTACGAGCAGTACTTC; CDR3: CASSEGWTGSYEQYF
size: -; V: TRBV6-1; D: -; J: TRBJ2-1; length: 14; DNA: TGTGCCAGCAGTGAAACGGCCCCCAGCGATGAGCAGTTCTTC; CDR3: CASSETAPSDEQFF
size: -; V: TRBV28; D: -; J: TRBJ1-1; length: 13; DNA: TGTGCCAGTTACAGCTTAATGAACACTGAAGCTTTCTTT; CDR3: CASYSLMNTEAFF
size: -; V: TRBV6-5; D: -; J: TRBJ2-7; length: 15; DNA: TGTGCCAGCAGTCCCCAGCTGCGGGGATCAGGCGAGCAGTACTTC; CDR3: CASSPQLRGSGEQYF
size: few; V: TRBV15; D: -; J: TRBJ2-7; length: 17; DNA: TGTGCCACCAGCAGAGATTTCGCGGGACAGACCTCCTACGAGCAGTACTTC; CDR3: CATSRDFAGQTSYEQYF
size: -; V: TRBV29-1; D: -; J: TRBJ1-1; length: 14; DNA: TGCAGCGTTGAATTACCGGGGGGGAACACTGAAGCTTTCTTT; CDR3: CSVELPGGNTEAFF
size: many; V: TRBV4-1; D: -; J: TRBJ1-1; length: 15; DNA: TGCGCCAGCAGTCAACACCCTATTTTAAACACTGAAGCTTTCTTT; CDR3: CASSQHPILNTEAFF
size: few; V: TRBV6-1; D: TRBD2; J: TRBJ2-3; length: 18; DNA: TGTGCCAGCAGTGATAGCGGGAGGGCCCTCGTGAGCACAGATACGCAGTATTTT; CDR3: CASSDSGRALVSTDTQYF
size: -; V: TRBV28; D: TRBD1; J: TRBJ1-4; length: 16; DNA: TGTGCCAGCAGCCTACAATGGGGACAGGGGCGAGAAAAACTGTTTTTT; CDR3: CASSLQWGQGREKLFF
size: once; V: TRBV6-5; D: TRBD1; J: TRBJ2-3; length: 15; DNA: TGTGCCAGCAGTTACCCGACAGGGCGCACAGATACGCAGTATTTT; CDR3: CASSYPTGRTDTQYF
size: -; V: TRBV7-3; D: TRBD1; J: TRBJ1-1; length: 14; DNA: TGTGCCAGCAGCCGAGGGGGCTCGAGCACTGAAGCTTTCTTT; CDR3: CASSRGGSSTEAFF
size: -; V: TRBV19; D: -; J: TRBJ1-2; length: 15; DNA: TGTGCCAGTATCACCTCGGCGGGAGCTAACTATGGCTACACCTTC; CDR3: CASITSAGANYGYTF
size: -; V: TRBV6-1; D: TRBD1; J: TRBJ1-1; length: 14; DNA: TGTGCCAGCAGTGGGAGGACAGGGGGGCCTGAAGCTTTCTTT; CDR3: CASSGRTGGPEAFF
size: -; V: TRBV4-2; D: TRBD2; J: TRBJ2-7; length: 16; DNA: TGTGCCAGCAGCCACGCTGGGACTAGCGGGAGCTACGAGCAGTACTTC; CDR3: CASSHAGTSGSYEQYF
size: -; V: TRBV5-6; D: TRBD1; J: TRBJ2-1; length: 15; DNA: TGTGCCAGCAGCCGCCGGGACAGGGGGCGGAATGAGCAGTTCTTC; CDR3: CASSRRDRGRNEQFF
size: -; V: TRBV4-3; D: -; J: TRBJ2-1; length: 19; DNA: TGCGCCAGCAGCCAAGTCCCCAACGTTCTGGGAGGCACCTACAATGAGCAGTTCTTC; CDR3: CASSQVPNVLGGTYNEQFF
size: -; V: TRBV28; D: -; J: TRBJ1-6; length: 14; DNA: TGTGCCAGCACCCCTTACGGGGATAGGTCACCCCTCCACTTT; CDR3: CASTPYGDRSPLHF
size: -; V: TRBV12-1; D: -; J: TRBJ2-7; length: 14; DNA: TGTGCCAGCAGCCCCACACAGGGGGCCTACGAGCAGTACTTC; CDR3: CASSPTQGAYEQYF
size: few; V: TRBV5-6; D: -; J: TRBJ1-5; length: 16; DNA: TGTGCCAGCAGCTTGGGGGGGCAGGGCAGCAATCAGCCCCAGCATTTT; CDR3: CASSLGGQGSNQPQHF
size: -; V: TRBV11-2; D: -; J: TRBJ2-7; length: 14; DNA: TGTGCCAGCAGCTTAATTCGCGGAACCTACGAGCAGTACTTC; CDR3: CASSLIRGTYEQYF
size: -; V: TRBV7-3; D: TRBD2; J: TRBJ2-7; length: 15; DNA: TGTGCCAGCAGCTTAGGGGCGGGAGGGGACTACGAGCAGTACTTC; CDR3: CASSLGAGGDYEQYF
size: -; V: TRBV3-1/TRBV3-2; D: -; J: TRBJ1-1; length: 16; DNA: TGTGCCAGCAGCCAAATGAGTGGGACTGGGGACACTGAAGCTTTCTTT; CDR3: CASSQMSGTGDTEAFF
size: -; V: TRBV28; D: TRBD1; J: TRBJ2-7; length: 16; DNA: TGTGCCAGCAGTTGGGGGACCGGGACAGGGGCCCACGAGCAGTACTTC; CDR3: CASSWGTGTGAHEQYF
size: -; V: TRBV7-3; D: -; J: TRBJ2-3; length: 15; DNA: TGTGCCAGCACCCTTCTTGGGGGGAACACAGATACGCAGTATTTT; CDR3: CASTLLGGNTDTQYF
size: few; V: TRBV19; D: TRBD1; J: TRBJ1-5; length: 15; DNA: TGTGCCAGTAGTATAGGCGACAGGGAGGCTCAGCCCCAGCATTTT; CDR3: CASSIGDREAQPQHF
size: -; V: TRBV7-3; D: -; J: TRBJ1-1; length: 15; DNA: TGTGCCAGCAGCCCTCGGGGAGCTATGAACACTGAAGCTTTCTTT; CDR3: CASSPRGAMNTEAFF
size: -; V: TRBV11-2; D: TRBD2; J: TRBJ2-1; length: 17; DNA: TGTGCCAGCAGCTCCTTAGCGGGAGGGCCTAGTTTGAATGAGCAGTTCTTC; CDR3: CASSSLAGGPSLNEQFF
size: -; V: TRBV19; D: -; J: TRBJ1-5; length: 12; DNA: TGTGCCAGTAGTATCAATTATCAGCCCCAGCATTTT; CDR3: CASSINYQPQHF
size: -; V: TRBV12-3/TRBV12-4; D: -; J: TRBJ1-2; length: 13; DNA: TGTGCCAGCAGCTCACACCCCAACTATGGCTACACCTTC; CDR3: CASSSHPNYGYTF
size: once; V: TRBV11-2; D: TRBD1; J: TRBJ1-2; length: 15; DNA: TGTGCCAGCAGCTTAGTTTTTTGGGACAGGGCTGGCTACACCTTC; CDR3: CASSLVFWDRAGYTF
size: -; V: TRBV27; D: -; J: TRBJ2-3; length: 16; DNA: TGTGCCAGCAGTCCCAGGGTGTCAGATAGCACAGATACGCAGTATTTT; CDR3: CASSPRVSDSTDTQYF
size: few; V: TRBV29-1; D: TRBD2; J: TRBJ2-3; length: 15; DNA: TGCAGCGGCGGAGCGGGGATATATAGCACAGATACGCAGTATTTT; CDR3: CSGGAGIYSTDTQYF
size: -; V: TRBV27; D: TRBD1; J: TRBJ2-2; length: 16; DNA: TGTGCCAGCAGTCAAGACAGGGGGCCGAACACCGGGGAGCTGTTTTTT; CDR3: CASSQDRGPNTGELFF
size: -; V: TRBV7-2; D: TRBD1; J: TRBJ1-2; length: 14; DNA: TGTGCCAGCAGCTTAGACCGACAGGGACGTCCCTACACCTTC; CDR3: CASSLDRQGRPYTF
size: -; V: TRBV7-2; D: -; J: TRBJ2-5; length: 13; DNA: TGTGCCAGCAGCTTAGGGGCCGTAGAGACCCAGTACTTC; CDR3: CASSLGAVETQYF
size: -; V: TRBV9; D: TRBD2; J: TRBJ2-7; length: 16; DNA: TGTGCCAGCAGCTCCTTGGGGGGGACTAGCGTCTACGAGCAGTACTTC; CDR3: CASSSLGGTSVYEQYF
size: -; V: TRBV28; D: -; J: TRBJ1-3; length: 14; DNA: TGTGCCAGCAATAAAGCTTCCTCTGGAAACACCATATATTTT; CDR3: CASNKASSGNTIYF
size: -; V: TRBV4-2; D: -; J: TRBJ1-1; length: 14; DNA: TGTGCCAGCAGCCCACCCACAGGGTGGACTGAAGCTTTCTTT; CDR3: CASSPPTGWTEAFF
size: -; V: TRBV10-3; D: TRBD2; J: TRBJ2-2; length: 16; DNA: TGTGCCATCAGTGAGTCGTATTCCGGGAGGGCCCGGGAGCTGTTTTTT; CDR3: CAISESYSGRARELFF
size: -; V: TRBV10-3; D: -; J: TRBJ2-7; length: 15; DNA: TGTGCCATCAGTGAGTCGATAGGACTCTCTAATGAGCAGTACTTC; CDR3: CAISESIGLSNEQYF
size: once; V: TRBV29-1; D: TRBD1; J: TRBJ2-7; length: 15; DNA: TGCAGCGTAACTCAGGGGGCCATGAGCTCCTACGAGCAGTACTTC; CDR3: CSVTQGAMSSYEQYF
size: -; V: TRBV18; D: TRBD1; J: TRBJ1-1; length: 15; DNA: TGTGCCAGCTCACCACCCGGGACAGCAAACACTGAAGCTTTCTTT; CDR3: CASSPPGTANTEAFF
size: few; V: TRBV20-1; D: -; J: TRBJ1-1; length: 13; DNA: TGCAGTGCTAGTAGGGGTTTGCGGACTGAAGCTTTCTTT; CDR3: CSASRGLRTEAFF
size: -; V: TRBV19; D: -; J: TRBJ1-1; length: 17; DNA: TGTGCCAGTAGTATCCACCCTGGTAGGGGGAAGAACACTGAAGCTTTCTTT; CDR3: CASSIHPGRGKNTEAFF
size: -; V: TRBV6-5; D: -; J: TRBJ1-5; length: 14; DNA: TGTGCCAGCAGTCAGGGGTATAGCAATCAGCCCCAGCATTTT; CDR3: CASSQGYSNQPQHF
size: -; V: TRBV28; D: TRBD1; J: TRBJ1-1; length: 14; DNA: TGTGCCAGCACCTACAGGGGTCGGGACACTGAAGCTTTCTTT; CDR3: CASTYRGRDTEAFF